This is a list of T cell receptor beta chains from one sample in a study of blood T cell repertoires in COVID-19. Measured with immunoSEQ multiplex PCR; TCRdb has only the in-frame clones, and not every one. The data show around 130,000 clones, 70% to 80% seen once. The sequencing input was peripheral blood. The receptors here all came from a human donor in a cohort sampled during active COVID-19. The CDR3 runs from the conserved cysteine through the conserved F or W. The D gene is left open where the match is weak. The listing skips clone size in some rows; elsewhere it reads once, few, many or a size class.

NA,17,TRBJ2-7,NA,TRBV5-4,CASSLGTAFGSSYEQYF,TGTGCCAGCAGCTTGGGGACAGCTTTCGGAAGCTCCTACGAGCAGTACTTC
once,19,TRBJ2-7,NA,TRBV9,CASSVATWTEVKSLYEQYF,TGTGCCAGCAGCGTAGCTACCTGGACAGAGGTAAAGTCGCTCTACGAGCAGTACTTC
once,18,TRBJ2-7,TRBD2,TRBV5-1,CASSTRTSGGAWRYEQYF,TGCGCCAGCAGCACCAGGACTAGCGGGGGGGCCTGGCGCTACGAGCAGTACTTC
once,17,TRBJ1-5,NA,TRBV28,CASSSDQDSFPDRPQHF,TGTGCCAGCAGTTCAGATCAGGACAGTTTTCCCGATAGGCCCCAGCATTTT
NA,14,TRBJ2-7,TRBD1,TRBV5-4,CASSLAGQAHEQYF,TGTGCCAGCAGCTTGGCCGGACAGGCCCACGAGCAGTACTTC
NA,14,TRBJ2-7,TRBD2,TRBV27,CASSLGGELYEQYF,TGTGCCAGCAGTTTGGGGGGGGAGTTGTACGAGCAGTACTTC
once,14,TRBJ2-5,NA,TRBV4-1,CASSQVDLQETQYF,TGCGCCAGCAGCCAGGTAGATCTCCAAGAGACCCAGTACTTC
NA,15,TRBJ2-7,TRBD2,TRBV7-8,CASTRERELSYEQYF,TGTGCCAGCACCCGAGAGCGGGAGCTCTCCTACGAGCAGTACTTC
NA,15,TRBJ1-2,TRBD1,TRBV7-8,CASSPNRDRVNGYTF,TGTGCCAGCAGCCCTAACCGGGACAGGGTGAATGGCTACACCTTC
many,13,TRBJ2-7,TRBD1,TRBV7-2,CASSLGQLYEQYF,TGTGCCAGCAGCTTGGGACAGCTATACGAGCAGTACTTC
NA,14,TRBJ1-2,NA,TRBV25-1,CASSEYTLGGGYTF,TGTGCCAGCAGTGAATATACCCTGGGGGGTGGCTACACCTTC
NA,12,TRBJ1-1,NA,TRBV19,CASSSRWTEAFF,TGTGCCAGTAGTTCCCGGTGGACTGAAGCTTTCTTT
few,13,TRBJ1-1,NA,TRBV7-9,CASSPPWLAEAFF,TGTGCCAGCAGCCCCCCGTGGTTAGCTGAAGCTTTCTTT
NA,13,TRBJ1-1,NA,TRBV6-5,CASSIQGYTEAFF,TGTGCCAGCAGTATACAGGGTTACACTGAAGCTTTCTTT
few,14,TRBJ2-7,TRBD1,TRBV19,CASSITGTAGEQYF,TGTGCCAGTAGTATAACGGGGACAGCCGGCGAGCAGTACTTC
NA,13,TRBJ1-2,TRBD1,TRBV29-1,CSVSTGEDYGYTF,TGCAGCGTTTCGACAGGGGAGGACTATGGCTACACCTTC
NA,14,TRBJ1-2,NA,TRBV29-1,CSVEDFGGHYGYTF,TGCAGCGTTGAAGATTTCGGGGGGCACTATGGCTACACCTTC
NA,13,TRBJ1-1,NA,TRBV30,CAWSTTGYTEAFF,TGTGCCTGGAGTACCACGGGTTACACTGAAGCTTTCTTT
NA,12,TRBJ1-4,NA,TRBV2,CASTDSNEKLFF,TGTGCCAGCACGGACAGTAATGAAAAACTGTTTTTT
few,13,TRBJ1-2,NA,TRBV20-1,CSASAGIHYGYTF,TGCAGTGCTAGTGCGGGGATCCACTATGGCTACACCTTC
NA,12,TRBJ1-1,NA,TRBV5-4,CASRTENTEAFF,TGTGCCAGCAGGACAGAGAACACTGAAGCTTTCTTT
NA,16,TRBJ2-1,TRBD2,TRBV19,CASSNNRDTGGNEQFF,TGTGCCAGTAGTAATAACCGAGACACGGGAGGGAATGAGCAGTTCTTC
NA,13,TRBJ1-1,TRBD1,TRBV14,CASTGQGMAEAFF,TGTGCCAGCACGGGACAGGGGATGGCTGAAGCTTTCTTT
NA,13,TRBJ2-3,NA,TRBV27,CASSFREGYTQYF,TGTGCCAGCAGTTTCCGAGAGGGATATACGCAGTATTTT
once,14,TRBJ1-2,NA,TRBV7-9,CASSSRDISYGYTF,TGTGCCAGCAGCTCTAGGGACATTAGCTATGGCTACACCTTC
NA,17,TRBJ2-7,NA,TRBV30,CAWSVLWLDNSSYEQYF,TGTGCCTGGAGTGTGCTGTGGCTGGACAATAGCTCCTACGAGCAGTACTTC
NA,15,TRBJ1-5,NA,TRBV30,CAWSVMAGDNQPQHF,TGTGCCTGGAGTGTAATGGCAGGGGATAATCAGCCCCAGCATTTT
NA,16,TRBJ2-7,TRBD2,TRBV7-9,CASSLPLAGETIEQYF,TGTGCCAGCAGCTTACCGCTAGCGGGAGAAACTATCGAGCAGTACTTC
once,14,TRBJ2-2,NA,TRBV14,CASSQDWNTGELFF,TGTGCCAGCAGCCAAGACTGGAACACCGGGGAGCTGTTTTTT
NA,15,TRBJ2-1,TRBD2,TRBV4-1,CASSQETSGRNEQFF,TGCGCCAGCAGCCAAGAAACTAGCGGGAGAAATGAGCAGTTCTTC
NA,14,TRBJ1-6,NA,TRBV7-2,CASSLRGGTQPLHF,TGTGCCAGCAGCTTAAGGGGGGGGACTCAACCCCTCCACTTT
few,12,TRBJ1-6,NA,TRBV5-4,CASSPFNSPLHF,TGTGCCAGCAGCCCGTTTAATTCACCCCTCCACTTT
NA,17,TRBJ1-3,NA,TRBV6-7,CASRLLPGGRGGNTIYF,TGTGCCAGCAGACTACTCCCGGGGGGGCGCGGGGGAAACACCATATATTTT
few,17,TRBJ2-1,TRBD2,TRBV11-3,CASSTPPSGIGYNEQFF,TGTGCCAGCAGCACACCCCCTAGCGGGATAGGCTACAATGAGCAGTTCTTC
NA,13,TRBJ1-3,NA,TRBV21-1,CASSTQGSATIYF,TGTGCCAGCAGCACGCAGGGGTCTGCCACCATATATTTT
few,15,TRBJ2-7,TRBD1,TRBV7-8,CASSLGTANSYEQYF,TGTGCCAGCAGCTTGGGGACAGCGAACTCCTACGAGCAGTACTTC
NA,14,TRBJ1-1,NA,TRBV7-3,CASSQPGLNTEAFF,TGTGCCAGCAGCCAGCCAGGCTTGAACACTGAAGCTTTCTTT
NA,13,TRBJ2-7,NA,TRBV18,CASSPRQGGEQYF,TGTGCCAGCTCACCACGACAGGGAGGTGAGCAGTACTTC
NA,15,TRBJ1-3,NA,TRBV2,CASSRKGGAGNTIYF,TGTGCCAGCAGCCGAAAGGGAGGGGCTGGAAACACCATATATTTT
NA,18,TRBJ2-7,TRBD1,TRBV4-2,CASSQPTLGTGAAEGQYF,TGTGCCAGCAGCCAACCAACCTTAGGGACAGGGGCCGCTGAGGGGCAGTACTTC
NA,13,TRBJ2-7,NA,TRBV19,CASSIGQYYEQYF,TGTGCCAGTAGTATCGGACAATACTACGAGCAGTACTTC
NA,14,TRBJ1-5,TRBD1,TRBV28,CASSKTGVYQPQHF,TGTGCCAGCAGTAAGACAGGGGTGTATCAGCCCCAGCATTTT
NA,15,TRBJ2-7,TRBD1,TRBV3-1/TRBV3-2,CASSRSTGGAYEQYF,TGTGCCAGCAGCCGTTCGACAGGGGGAGCCTACGAGCAGTACTTC
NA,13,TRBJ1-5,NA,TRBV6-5,CASSYSAGQPQHF,TGTGCCAGCAGTTACTCGGCCGGGCAGCCCCAGCATTTT
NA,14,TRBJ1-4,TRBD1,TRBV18,CASSPGQGAEKLFF,TGTGCCAGCTCACCGGGACAGGGGGCTGAAAAACTGTTTTTT
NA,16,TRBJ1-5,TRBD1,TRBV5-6,CASSSRGTVINQPQHF,TGTGCCAGCAGCTCGAGGGGGACAGTAATAAATCAGCCCCAGCATTTT
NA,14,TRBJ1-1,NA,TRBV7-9,CASSLTQGDTEAFF,TGTGCCAGCAGCCTAACACAGGGAGACACTGAAGCTTTCTTT
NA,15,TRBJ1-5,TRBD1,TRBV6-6,CASSYGQGYNQPQHF,TGTGCCAGCAGTTACGGACAGGGTTACAATCAGCCCCAGCATTTT
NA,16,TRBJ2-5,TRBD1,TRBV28,CASSQGQGQIRETQYF,TGTGCCAGCAGCCAAGGACAGGGTCAGATCCGGGAGACCCAGTACTTC
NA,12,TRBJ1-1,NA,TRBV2,CASTGLNTEAFF,TGTGCCAGCACAGGATTGAACACTGAAGCTTTCTTT
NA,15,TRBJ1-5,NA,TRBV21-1,CASSLGQGISQPQHF,TGTGCCAGCAGCTTGGGACAGGGAATAAGTCAGCCCCAGCATTTT
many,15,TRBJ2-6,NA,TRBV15,CATRAGLDGANVLTF,TGTGCCACCAGGGCAGGATTGGATGGGGCCAACGTCCTGACTTTC
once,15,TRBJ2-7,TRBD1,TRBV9,CASSVGADRGYEQYF,TGTGCCAGCAGCGTAGGGGCGGACAGGGGTTACGAGCAGTACTTC
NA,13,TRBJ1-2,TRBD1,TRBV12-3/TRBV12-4,CASSPDRGHGYTF,TGTGCCAGCAGCCCTGACAGGGGGCATGGCTACACCTTC